This T cell receptor beta chain originates from a study of blood T cell repertoires in COVID-19. Profiled with immunoSEQ multiplex PCR; TCRdb holds only in-frame clones, not every one. The sample yields roughly 200,000 clones, almost 90% seen once. Trimming removed 4 bases from V and 2 bases from J, with 21 bases in between. The CDR3 sequence is 17 residues long. Germline V CDR1 and CDR2: SGHRS, YFSETQ. The chain employs TRBV5-1 and TRBJ2-5, with D perhaps TRBD2 (7 bases). This clonotype was obtained from a man aged 18 to 30 with active or convalescent COVID-19. Source material: peripheral blood. The CDR3 loop is CASSRGAGSRRQETQYF. DNA for the CDR3: TGCGCCAGCAGCCGGGGGGCGGGTAGCAGACGGCAAGAGACCCAGTACTTC.